The following is a T cell receptor beta chain sequence with its context. The target of this receptor is not known. No much larger clonotype is one base removed from it; base qualities were not supplied. TCRbeta CDR3 regions were amplified from genomic DNA by means of the immunoSEQ Assay, a bias-controlled multiplex PCR. In the paper's pipeline: Nucleated cell counts per sample were estimated from amplification of reference gene primers within the assay. To quantify the absolute abundance of each unique TCRbeta CDR3 rearrangement, sequence reads were collapsed and filtered. For each sample, productive Simpson clonality was calculated as the square root of Simpson's diversity index over productive rearrangements. The table comes from immuneACCESS by way of TCRdb, which keeps in-frame sequences with V and J called. Part of the clones is missing from these tables; in studies checked, under half for an unresolved V gene and the rest for unknown reasons. V, J and clone size reflect that table, while D and trimming were determined from the DNA. The sample yields 200,000 to 250,000 clones; 70% to 90% were counted once. Over 9.5% of the sample rests with the top ten.

The data were taken from a study of blood T cell repertoires in COVID-19 (dated by TCRdb to about 2020). As for the study more broadly: Samples from collaborators originated in the United States, Italy and Spain and spanned both the acute and convalescent phases of COVID-19. The material from the prospective study consisted of cDNA or gDNA derived from T cells, B-cell-depleted T cells, or PBMCs. Deeply sampled blood TCRbeta repertoires from subjects exposed to, actively infected with, or recovered from COVID-19 were included in the dataset. The repertoires were made available in a free public database intended to serve as a resource for research on the immune response to SARS-CoV-2. The samples were drawn from the first 160 participants of the ongoing ImmuneRACE study and from some 1,300 subjects provided by 6 global collaborators. The sample metadata nearly always contained a de-identified subject ID, COVID-19 status, age in years and sex. Where available, HLA class I and class II types were obtained from metadata supplied by the sample provider rather than from assay-based typing. Overall study results and their limits: Clinical and demographic metadata were provided uncurated, with the amount varying by source and participant.

Collaborating institutions collected whole blood in K2EDTA tubes following their own protocols. For TCRbeta analysis, collaborator samples were shipped as frozen whole blood, as isolated PBMCs, or as DNA extracted from either sample type. The CDR3, cysteine through phenylalanine, is 18 amino acids long. The sequence is cut down to CDR3 DNA, 54 bases in frame from base 1. For CDR1 and CDR2, the germline V gene (reference sequence) lists LNHDA and SQIVND. V is pruned by 2 bases and J by 7 bases, leaving 16 bases of the junction without a gene match. The sequence was obtained from a woman of 80 years or more with acute or convalescent COVID-19. Sequencing was performed on peripheral blood. The chain links TRBV19 with TRBJ1-4; the junction holds 7 bases that match TRBD1. CDR3 sequence: CASSIRIGRGGGGEKLFF. The sequenced DNA: TGTGCCAGTAGTATACGGATAGGTCGAGGGGGCGGCGGTGAAAAACTGTTTTTT.